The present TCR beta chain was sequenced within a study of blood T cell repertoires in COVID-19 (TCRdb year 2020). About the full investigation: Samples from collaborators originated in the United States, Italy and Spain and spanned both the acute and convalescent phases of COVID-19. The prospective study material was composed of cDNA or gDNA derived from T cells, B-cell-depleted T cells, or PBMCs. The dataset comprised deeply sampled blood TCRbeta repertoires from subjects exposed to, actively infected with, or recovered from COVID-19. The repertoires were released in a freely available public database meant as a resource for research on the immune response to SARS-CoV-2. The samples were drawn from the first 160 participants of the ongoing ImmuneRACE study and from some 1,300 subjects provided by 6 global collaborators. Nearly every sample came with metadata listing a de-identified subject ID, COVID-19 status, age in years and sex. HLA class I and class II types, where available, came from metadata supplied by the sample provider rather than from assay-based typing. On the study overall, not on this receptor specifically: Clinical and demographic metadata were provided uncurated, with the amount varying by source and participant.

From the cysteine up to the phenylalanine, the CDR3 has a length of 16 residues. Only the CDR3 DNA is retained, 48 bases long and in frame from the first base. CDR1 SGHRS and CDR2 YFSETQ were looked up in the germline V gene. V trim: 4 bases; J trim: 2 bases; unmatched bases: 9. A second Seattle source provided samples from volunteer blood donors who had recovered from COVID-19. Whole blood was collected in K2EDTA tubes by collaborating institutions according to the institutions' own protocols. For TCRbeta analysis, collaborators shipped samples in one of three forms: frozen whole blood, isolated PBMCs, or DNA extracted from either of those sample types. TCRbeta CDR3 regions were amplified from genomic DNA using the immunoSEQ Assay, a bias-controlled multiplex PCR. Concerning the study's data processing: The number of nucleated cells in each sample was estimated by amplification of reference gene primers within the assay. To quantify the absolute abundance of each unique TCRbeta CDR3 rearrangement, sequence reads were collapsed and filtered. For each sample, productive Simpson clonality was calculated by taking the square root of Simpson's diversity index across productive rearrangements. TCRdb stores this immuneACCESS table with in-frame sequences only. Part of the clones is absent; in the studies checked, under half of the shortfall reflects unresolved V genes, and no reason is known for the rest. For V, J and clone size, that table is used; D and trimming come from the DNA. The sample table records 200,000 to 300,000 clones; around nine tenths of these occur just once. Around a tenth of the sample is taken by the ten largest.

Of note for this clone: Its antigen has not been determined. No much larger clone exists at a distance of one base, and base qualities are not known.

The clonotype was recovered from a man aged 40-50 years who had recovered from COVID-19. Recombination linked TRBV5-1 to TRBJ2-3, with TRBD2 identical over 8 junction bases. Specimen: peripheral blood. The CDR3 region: CASSTKRESYTDTQYF. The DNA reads TGCGCCAGCAGCACGAAGCGGGAGAGCTACACAGATACGCAGTATTTT.